These T cell receptor beta chains were read from a single sample in a study of a mutant IDH1 vaccine in newly diagnosed glioma. TCRdb's copy holds only in-frame clones and misses some; the assay was immunoSEQ multiplex PCR. The table records some 95,000 clones, about 82% of them present only once. This specimen consisted of PBMCs, obtained from a glioma patient treated with radiotherapy, temozolomide or both. The origin of the receptors is a man aged 35 to 55 with glioma. The CDR3 runs from the conserved cysteine through the conserved F or W. D genes are given only for firm matches. For some rows the clone size is stated as once, few or many, or as a class when expanded; others skip it.

TRBJ2-7	TRBV18	NA	15	NA	CASSPPKVGAYEQYF	TGTGCCAGCTCACCACCGAAGGTCGGTGCCTACGAGCAGTACTTC
TRBJ2-2	TRBV27	NA	16	NA	CASSETAAANTGELFF	TGTGCCAGCAGCGAAACCGCGGCAGCTAACACCGGGGAGCTGTTTTTT
TRBJ2-3	TRBV19	few	14	NA	CASSGGRGTDTQYF	TGTGCCAGTAGTGGGGGGCGAGGCACAGATACGCAGTATTTT
TRBJ2-7	TRBV11-3	few	14	NA	CASSLGAASYEQYF	TGTGCCAGCAGCTTAGGAGCGGCCTCCTACGAGCAGTACTTC
TRBJ1-1	TRBV6-1	NA	12	NA	CASIIRDTEAFF	TGTGCCAGCATTATCCGGGACACTGAAGCTTTCTTT
TRBJ2-2	TRBV4-3	NA	14	NA	CASSPRGGTGELFF	TGCGCCAGCAGCCCCAGGGGAGGTACCGGGGAGCTGTTTTTT
TRBJ1-1	TRBV28	once	13	NA	CASRVSKATEAFF	TGTGCCAGCAGAGTTTCGAAGGCCACTGAAGCTTTCTTT
TRBJ2-3	TRBV25-1	NA	15	TRBD2	CASSRTSGSTDTQYF	TGTGCCAGCAGCCGTACTAGCGGGAGCACAGATACGCAGTATTTT
TRBJ1-2	TRBV19	NA	15	NA	CASSILTPWDYGYTF	TGTGCCAGTAGTATATTGACACCCTGGGATTATGGCTACACCTTC
TRBJ1-4	TRBV9	many	15	NA	CASSPLMGSGEKLFF	TGTGCCAGCAGCCCATTGATGGGTTCCGGTGAAAAACTGTTTTTT
TRBJ2-3	TRBV15	NA	13	NA	CATSTGVADTQYF	TGTGCCACCAGCACAGGGGTGGCAGATACGCAGTATTTT
TRBJ1-1	TRBV5-6	few	14	NA	CASSLLGWNTEAFF	TGTGCCAGCAGCTTGCTGGGATGGAACACTGAAGCTTTCTTT
TRBJ1-6	TRBV7-2	NA	15	NA	CASSPPAAYNSPLHF	TGTGCCAGCAGCCCCCCCGCAGCCTATAATTCACCCCTCCACTTT
TRBJ1-2	TRBV30	NA	15	NA	CAWSVFTGGGNGYTF	TGTGCCTGGAGTGTATTCACAGGTGGGGGTAACGGCTACACCTTC
TRBJ2-7	TRBV15	NA	14	TRBD1	CATGQVPFSYEQYF	TGTGCCACCGGACAGGTTCCCTTCTCCTACGAGCAGTACTTC
TRBJ1-1	TRBV5-6	many	13	NA	CASSLRGGTEAFF	TGTGCCAGCAGCTTAAGGGGTGGCACTGAAGCTTTCTTT
TRBJ1-2	TRBV10-3	NA	17	NA	CAISEGGRSPLGYGYTF	TGTGCCATCAGTGAGGGGGGCAGGAGCCCGCTAGGCTATGGCTACACCTTC
TRBJ2-2	TRBV5-8	NA	16	TRBD1	CASSHLPAGGTGELFF	TGTGCCAGCAGCCATTTACCTGCAGGGGGCACCGGGGAGCTGTTTTTT
TRBJ2-1	TRBV19	NA	14	TRBD2	CASSIAGGPGEQFF	TGTGCCAGTAGTATTGCGGGAGGGCCGGGTGAGCAGTTCTTC
TRBJ1-1	TRBV11-2	NA	15	NA	CASSLDRFMNTEAFF	TGTGCCAGCAGCTTAGACAGGTTCATGAACACTGAAGCTTTCTTT
TRBJ1-2	TRBV7-9	NA	14	TRBD1	CASSPGGGGYGYTF	TGTGCCAGCAGCCCGGGAGGGGGCGGCTATGGCTACACCTTC
TRBJ1-5	TRBV30	NA	12	NA	CAWRGGHQPQHF	TGTGCCTGGAGGGGGGGACATCAGCCCCAGCATTTT
TRBJ2-5	TRBV6-1	NA	13	NA	CASRQGGEETQYF	TGTGCCAGCCGACAGGGCGGGGAAGAGACCCAGTACTTC
TRBJ1-4	TRBV5-4	NA	14	NA	CASSLGGLYEKLFF	TGTGCCAGCAGCTTGGGGGGACTCTATGAAAAACTGTTTTTT
TRBJ2-7	TRBV19	NA	12	TRBD1	CASRETGGEQYF	TGTGCCAGTAGAGAGACAGGGGGAGAGCAGTACTTC
TRBJ1-4	TRBV30	few	14	NA	CAWTPGWANEKLFF	TGTGCCTGGACACCGGGGTGGGCTAATGAAAAACTGTTTTTT
TRBJ2-3	TRBV9	NA	14	NA	CASRGEQVKDTQYF	TGTGCCAGCAGAGGGGAACAGGTTAAAGATACGCAGTATTTT
TRBJ2-7	TRBV5-1	NA	16	TRBD1	CASSLEGTGASYEQYF	TGCGCCAGCAGCTTGGAAGGGACAGGGGCCTCCTACGAGCAGTACTTC
TRBJ1-2	TRBV29-1	few	14	TRBD1	CSVLGQEPNYGYTF	TGCAGCGTCCTCGGACAGGAGCCTAACTATGGCTACACCTTC
TRBJ1-2	TRBV5-4	NA	16	NA	CASSPRAGVEDYGYTF	TGTGCCAGCAGTCCCCGTGCAGGGGTAGAGGACTATGGCTACACCTTC
TRBJ2-3	TRBV5-1	few	17	NA	CASHRPEGGFDTDTQYF	TGCGCCAGCCATCGGCCCGAGGGGGGCTTCGACACAGATACGCAGTATTTT
TRBJ1-1	TRBV19	NA	14	NA	CASSNREGNTEAFF	TGTGCCAGTAGTAACAGGGAGGGGAACACTGAAGCTTTCTTT
TRBJ2-1	TRBV2	NA	16	TRBD2	CASRNPSSGIYNEQFF	TGTGCCAGCAGAAATCCCTCTAGCGGGATATACAATGAGCAGTTCTTC
TRBJ1-2	TRBV19	NA	14	NA	CASSIPQVPGGYTF	TGTGCCAGTAGTATACCCCAGGTTCCAGGCGGCTACACCTTC
TRBJ2-7	TRBV4-1	NA	15	NA	CASSQFKGPLYEQYF	TGCGCCAGCAGCCAATTTAAAGGCCCTCTCTACGAGCAGTACTTC
TRBJ2-1	TRBV21-1	NA	13	NA	CASSKGGGNEQFF	TGTGCCAGCAGCAAAGGAGGGGGCAATGAGCAGTTCTTC
TRBJ1-4	TRBV5-1	few	16	TRBD1	CASSRTEQGGNEKLFF	TGCGCCAGCAGCCGAACCGAACAGGGGGGAAATGAAAAACTGTTTTTT
TRBJ2-7	TRBV5-1	few	13	TRBD1	CASSSGTAYEQYF	TGCGCCAGCAGCTCCGGGACAGCCTACGAGCAGTACTTC
TRBJ2-5	TRBV7-6	few	16	TRBD2	CASSSSAGGRRETQYF	TGTGCCAGCAGCTCCTCAGCGGGGGGGCGGCGGGAGACCCAGTACTTC
TRBJ1-1	TRBV19	many	11	NA	CAVRGGVEAFF	TGTGCCGTCCGAGGGGGGGTTGAAGCTTTCTTT
TRBJ2-7	TRBV11-2	NA	15	TRBD1	CASSRTGTGAYEQYF	TGTGCCAGCAGCCGAACCGGGACAGGGGCCTACGAGCAGTACTTC
TRBJ1-2	TRBV4-2	NA	14	NA	CASSQDRGSHGYTF	TGTGCCAGCAGCCAAGACCGTGGATCCCATGGCTACACCTTC
TRBJ1-2	TRBV28	few	13	NA	CAARAGTPYGYTF	TGTGCCGCTAGGGCAGGTACTCCCTATGGCTACACCTTC
TRBJ2-3	TRBV18	NA	18	TRBD2	CASSLTTIKRGDTDTQYF	TGTGCCAGCTCACTGACCACCATCAAACGGGGGGACACAGATACGCAGTATTTT
TRBJ2-1	TRBV7-9	once	15	NA	CASSYQTTGNNEQFF	TGTGCCAGCAGTTATCAGACAACCGGGAACAATGAGCAGTTCTTC
TRBJ1-2	TRBV14	NA	16	NA	CASSQDGRVALYGYTF	TGTGCCAGCAGCCAAGACGGCAGGGTAGCCCTCTATGGCTACACCTTC
TRBJ2-7	TRBV7-2	NA	12	TRBD1	CASSLGTGEQYF	TGTGCCAGCAGCTTAGGGACAGGGGAGCAGTACTTC
TRBJ2-7	TRBV7-2	NA	15	NA	CASSLDRTDSYEQYF	TGTGCCAGCAGCTTAGACAGGACCGATTCCTACGAGCAGTACTTC
TRBJ2-3	TRBV7-2	NA	19	TRBD2	CASSRLGTSGGSSTDTQYF	TGTGCCAGCAGCCGACTCGGGACTAGCGGGGGGTCTAGCACAGATACGCAGTATTTT
TRBJ2-7	TRBV7-2	NA	14	TRBD1	CASSSLTGGYEQYF	TGTGCCAGCAGCTCCCTCACAGGGGGCTACGAGCAGTACTTC
TRBJ2-1	TRBV12-5	NA	12	NA	CASGLRGQEQFF	TGTGCTAGTGGTTTGAGAGGACAGGAGCAGTTCTTC
TRBJ1-4	TRBV7-9	few	12	NA	CASSLESEKLFF	TGTGCCAGCAGCTTAGAGAGTGAAAAACTGTTTTTT
TRBJ2-1	TRBV30	NA	14	TRBD2	CACLLAGAYNEQFF	TGTGCCTGCCTTCTAGCGGGAGCCTACAATGAGCAGTTCTTC